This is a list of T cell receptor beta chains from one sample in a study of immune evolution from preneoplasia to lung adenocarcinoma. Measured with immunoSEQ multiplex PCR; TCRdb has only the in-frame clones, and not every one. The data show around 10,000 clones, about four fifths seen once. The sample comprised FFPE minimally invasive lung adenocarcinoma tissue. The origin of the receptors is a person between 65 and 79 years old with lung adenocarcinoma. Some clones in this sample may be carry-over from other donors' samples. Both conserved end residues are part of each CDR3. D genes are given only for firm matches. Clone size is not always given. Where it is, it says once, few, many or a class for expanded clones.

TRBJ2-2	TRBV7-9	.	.	CASSIRLVANTGELFF	TGTGCCAGCAGCATCCGACTAGTCGCGAACACCGGGGAGCTGTTTTTT
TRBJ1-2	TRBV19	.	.	CATALGPQGDYGYTF	TGTGCCACCGCCCTGGGACCCCAAGGCGACTATGGCTACACCTTC
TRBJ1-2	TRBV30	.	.	CAWSAYRDKLNYGYTF	TGTGCCTGGAGTGCCTACCGGGACAAGTTGAACTATGGCTACACCTTC
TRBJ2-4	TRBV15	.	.	CATSRDQGGAGRNIQYF	TGTGCCACCAGCAGAGATCAGGGGGGGGCAGGGAGGAACATTCAGTACTTC
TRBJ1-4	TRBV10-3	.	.	CAISESAEKLFF	TGTGCCATCAGTGAGTCCGCGGAAAAACTGTTTTTT
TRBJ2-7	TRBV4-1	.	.	CASARRELGPYEQYF	TGCGCCAGCGCTCGGAGGGAGCTAGGGCCCTACGAGCAGTACTTC
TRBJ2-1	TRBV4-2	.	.	CASSQERGTVVF	TGTGCCAGCAGCCAAGAGAGGGGTACGGTGGTCTTC
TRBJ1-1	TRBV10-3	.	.	CAISEAGHYEAFF	TGTGCCATCAGTGAAGCAGGGCATTATGAAGCTTTCTTT
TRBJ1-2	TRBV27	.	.	CASRANRQNGYTF	TGTGCCAGCAGAGCAAACAGGCAAAATGGCTACACCTTC
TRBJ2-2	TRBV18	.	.	CASSPISTGELFF	TGTGCCAGCTCACCCATTAGCACCGGGGAGCTGTTTTTT
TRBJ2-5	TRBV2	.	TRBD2	CASSDPDGEGEETQYF	TGTGCCAGCAGTGACCCCGATGGGGAGGGAGAAGAGACCCAGTACTTC
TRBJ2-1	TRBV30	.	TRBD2	CAWSNGRGYNEQFF	TGTGCCTGGAGTAACGGGAGGGGGTACAATGAGCAGTTCTTC
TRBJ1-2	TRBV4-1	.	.	CASSQAGFYGYTF	TGCGCCAGCAGCCAAGCAGGGTTCTATGGCTACACCTTC
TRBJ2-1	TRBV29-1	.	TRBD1	CSVGPGQGSYNEQFF	TGCAGCGTTGGACCGGGACAGGGGTCCTACAATGAGCAGTTCTTC
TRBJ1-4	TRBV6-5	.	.	CASSPVATNEKLFF	TGTGCCAGCAGTCCGGTGGCCACTAATGAAAAACTGTTTTTT
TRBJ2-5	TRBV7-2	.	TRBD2	CATDSSPSGAETQYF	TGTGCCACCGATTCAAGCCCTAGCGGGGCGGAGACCCAGTACTTC
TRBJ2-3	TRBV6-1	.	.	CASSASGADPRGTDTQYF	TGTGCCAGCAGTGCCTCCGGGGCCGATCCAAGAGGCACAGATACGCAGTATTTT
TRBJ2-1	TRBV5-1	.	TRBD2	CASSSAGGYNEQFF	TGCGCCAGCAGCTCAGCGGGGGGTTACAATGAGCAGTTCTTC
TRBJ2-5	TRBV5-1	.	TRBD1	CASSLEQGVWETQYF	TGCGCCAGCAGCTTGGAGCAGGGGGTATGGGAGACCCAGTACTTC
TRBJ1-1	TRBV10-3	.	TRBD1	CAISADTTDRHTEAFF	TGTGCCATCAGTGCAGACACTACGGACAGGCACACTGAAGCTTTCTTT
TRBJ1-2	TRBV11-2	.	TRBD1	CASSQGEGVYGYTF	TGTGCCAGCAGCCAGGGGGAAGGGGTCTATGGCTACACCTTC
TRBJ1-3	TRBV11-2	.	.	CASSLVDSRNTIYF	TGTGCCAGCAGCTTAGTAGACAGTAGAAACACCATATATTTT
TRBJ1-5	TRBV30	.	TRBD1	CAWAQGGGNQPQHF	TGTGCCTGGGCCCAGGGGGGGGGCAATCAGCCCCAGCATTTT
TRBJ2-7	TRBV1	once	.	CTSSIRVVTPYEQYF	TGCACCAGCAGCATAAGGGTAGTAACTCCCTACGAGCAGTACTTC
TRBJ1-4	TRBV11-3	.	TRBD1	CASSARQGAGEKLFF	TGTGCCAGCAGCGCCAGACAGGGGGCAGGTGAAAAACTGTTTTTT
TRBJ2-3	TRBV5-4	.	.	CASSLGANTDTQYF	TGTGCCAGCAGCTTGGGGGCGAACACAGATACGCAGTATTTT
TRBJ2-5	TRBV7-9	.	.	CASSTGSWSETQYF	TGTGCCAGCAGCACCGGGTCTTGGTCGGAGACCCAGTACTTC
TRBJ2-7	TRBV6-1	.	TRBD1	CASSDVGQGAYEQYF	TGTGCCAGCAGTGACGTGGGACAGGGGGCCTACGAGCAGTACTTC
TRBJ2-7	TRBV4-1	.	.	CASSQDPLTTEQYF	TGCGCCAGCAGCCAAGATCCTCTTACAACCGAGCAGTACTTC
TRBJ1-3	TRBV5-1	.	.	CASSLVARPFGNTIYF	TGCGCCAGCAGCTTGGTGGCAAGGCCTTTTGGAAACACCATATATTTT
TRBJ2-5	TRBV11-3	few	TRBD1	CASSWTGTQETQYF	TGTGCCAGCAGCTGGACAGGGACCCAAGAGACCCAGTACTTC
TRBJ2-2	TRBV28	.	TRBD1	CATRLQGPNTGELFF	TGTGCCACCCGTTTACAGGGGCCTAACACCGGGGAGCTGTTTTTT
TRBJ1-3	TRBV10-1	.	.	CASSESGNGNTIYF	TGCGCCAGCAGTGAGTCTGGTAATGGAAACACCATATATTTT
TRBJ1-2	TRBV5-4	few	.	CASSLQNLYGYTF	TGTGCCAGCAGCTTGCAGAATCTCTATGGCTACACCTTC
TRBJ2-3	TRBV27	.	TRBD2	CASSRLAGGPSDTQYF	TGTGCCAGCAGCCGACTAGCGGGGGGGCCTTCAGATACGCAGTATTTT
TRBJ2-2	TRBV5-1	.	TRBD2	CASSLGTSALNTGELFF	TGCGCCAGCAGCTTGGGGACTAGCGCGCTGAACACCGGGGAGCTGTTTTTT
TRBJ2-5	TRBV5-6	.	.	CASSFQGQETQYF	TGTGCCAGCAGCTTTCAGGGTCAAGAGACCCAGTACTTC